This entry describes one T cell receptor (beta chain). Its antigen is unidentified. The record originates from a study of CD8+CD57+ T cells in acquired aplastic anemia. General observations from the study: There were roughly 30 CD8+ CDR3 sequences that occurred in both patients and controls.

Researchers used genomic DNA as the template to profile TCR beta VDJ and CDR3. TCRdb reanalysed the reads using MiXCR and keeps one entry per CDR3 protein. The data contain a few hundred thousand distinct CDR3 sequences, under 80% of them singletons. From germline, CDR1 is SGHRS and CDR2 YFSETQ. This CDR3 has 17 amino acids. V lost 4 bases to trimming and J lost 7 bases, with 23 bases between them. The chain has TRBV5-1 and TRBJ1-4, with D tentatively TRBD1 (6 bases). The clonotype originates from a human donor in good health, serving as a control. Sequenced sample: sorted CD4+, CD8+, or CD8+CD57+ T cells (not recorded which) from PBMCs. DNA for the CDR3: TGCGCCAGCAGCGACGGGACTAGCGGGGGGGCCGGTGAAAAACTGTTTTTT. It codes for CASSDGTSGGAGEKLFF.